This TCR beta chain emerged from a study of T cell responses to AZD1222 COVID-19 vaccine. The study, taken as a whole, reports: AZD1222 recipients seropositive at baseline numbered only 5 to 7. White British donors predominated, females outnumbered males, and clonal diversity was possibly underestimated.

In the case of this clone: Its specificity is unknown.

Sequencing used immunoSEQ multiplex PCR; TCRdb keeps in-frame clones, though not all of them. The sample records about 96,000 clones, 89% being singletons. CDR1 MNHEY and CDR2 SVGEGT come from the germline V gene. Germline trimming cut 3 bases from V and 5 bases from J; bases unmatched to any gene: 7. The CDR3 is 15 amino acids. The sample was peripheral blood, taken on day 0 of AZD1222 vaccination. The TCR sequence derives from an adult in good health. The chain joins TRBV6-2 or TRBV6-3 to TRBJ1-5; 7 nucleotides match TRBD1. This chain's CDR3 is CASSYGYRGDQPQHF. The DNA for the CDR3 is TGTGCCAGCAGTTATGGGTACAGGGGCGATCAGCCCCAGCATTTT.